The present T cell receptor (beta chain) was sequenced within a study of blood T cell repertoires in COVID-19. This clone was counted a few times. The CDR3 consists of 15 residues. Trimming pared 6 bases from V and 4 bases from J, leaving 18 bases between. Germline V lookup: CDR1 MNHEY, CDR2 SMNVEV (reference sequence). Repertoires were generated with immunoSEQ multiplex PCR, while TCRdb's copy carries only in-frame clones and drops some. This table has 150,000 to 200,000 clones, 75% to 85% appearing once. The sequence came from a woman in her 50s with acute COVID-19. The V gene is TRBV27, the J gene TRBJ1-2; a weak D match, TRBD1 (6 bases). Sequencing used PBMCs or T cells enriched from blood (not recorded which). In DNA, the CDR3 is TGTGCCAGCAGCGCCGGGGGGCGGGTAAGCTATGGCTACACCTTC. This translates into CASSAGGRVSYGYTF.